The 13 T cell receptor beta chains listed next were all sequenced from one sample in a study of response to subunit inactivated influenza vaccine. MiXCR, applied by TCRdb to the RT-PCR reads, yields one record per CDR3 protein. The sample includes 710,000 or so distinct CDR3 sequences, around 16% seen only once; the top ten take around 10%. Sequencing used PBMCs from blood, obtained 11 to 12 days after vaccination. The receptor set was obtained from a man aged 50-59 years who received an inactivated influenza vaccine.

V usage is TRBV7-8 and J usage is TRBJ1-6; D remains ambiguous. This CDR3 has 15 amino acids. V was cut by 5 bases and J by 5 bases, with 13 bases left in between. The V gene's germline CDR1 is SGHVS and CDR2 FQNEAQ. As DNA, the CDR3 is TGTGCCAGCAGCCCACACGGGGTTAATAATTCACCCCTCCACTTT. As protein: CASSPHGVNNSPLHF.

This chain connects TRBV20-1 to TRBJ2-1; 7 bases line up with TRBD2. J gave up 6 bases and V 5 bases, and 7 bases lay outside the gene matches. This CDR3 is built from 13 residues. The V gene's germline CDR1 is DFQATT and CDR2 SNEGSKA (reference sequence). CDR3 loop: CSAARTSGNEQFF. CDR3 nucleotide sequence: TGCAGTGCTGCCCGGACTAGTGGCAATGAGCAGTTCTTC.

The CDR3 is CASSQFSSSYEQYF. DNA of the CDR3: TGTGCCAGCAGCCAGTTTTCTAGCAGCTACGAGCAGTACTTC. The rearrangement joins TRBV3-1 to TRBJ2-7; a possible D gene is TRBD2 (5 bases). Germline loops: CDR1 LGHDT, CDR2 YNNKEL (reference sequence). The CDR3 runs to 14 residues. Trimming cost V 3 bases and J 3 bases, with 12 bases left between them.

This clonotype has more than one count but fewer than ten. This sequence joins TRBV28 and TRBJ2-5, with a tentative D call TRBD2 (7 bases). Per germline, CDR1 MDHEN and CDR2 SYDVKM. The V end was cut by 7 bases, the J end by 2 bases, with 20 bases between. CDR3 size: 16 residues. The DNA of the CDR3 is TGTGCCAGCACCGTACCGGGGGGCGGGTCGCAAGAGACCCAGTACTTC. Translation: CASTVPGGGSQETQYF.

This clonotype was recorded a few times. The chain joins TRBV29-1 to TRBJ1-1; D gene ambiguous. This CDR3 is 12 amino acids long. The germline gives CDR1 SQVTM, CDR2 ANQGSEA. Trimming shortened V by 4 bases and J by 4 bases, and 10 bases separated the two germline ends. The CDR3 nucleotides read TGCAGCGTTGCGGGGATTATCACTGAAGCTTTCTTT. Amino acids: CSVAGIITEAFF.

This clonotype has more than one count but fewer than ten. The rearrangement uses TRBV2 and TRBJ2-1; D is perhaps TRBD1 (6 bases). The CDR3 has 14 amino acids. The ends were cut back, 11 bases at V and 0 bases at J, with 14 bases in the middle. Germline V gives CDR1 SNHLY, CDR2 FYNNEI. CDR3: CAGKQGSSYNEQFF. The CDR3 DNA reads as TGTGCCGGAAAGCAGGGGAGCTCCTACAATGAGCAGTTCTTC.

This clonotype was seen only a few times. The CDR3 DNA reads as TGCGCCAGCAGCTGGGGGGCCAGGGCGAACGATGAGCAGTTCTTC. Translating it yields CASSWGARANDEQFF. J is TRBJ2-1 and V is TRBV5-1; D might be TRBD1 or TRBD2, each matching 6 bases. Trimming took 3 bases from V and 8 from J, leaving 18 bases between them. In germline, CDR1 is SGHRS, CDR2 YFSETQ. This CDR3 is built from 15 residues.

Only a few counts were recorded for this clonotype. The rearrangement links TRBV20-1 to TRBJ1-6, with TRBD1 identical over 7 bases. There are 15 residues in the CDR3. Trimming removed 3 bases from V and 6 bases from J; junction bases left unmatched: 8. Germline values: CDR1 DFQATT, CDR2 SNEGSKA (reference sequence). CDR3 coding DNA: TGCAGTGCTAGCCGATCGCGGGACAGTAATTCACCCCTCCACTTT. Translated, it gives CSASRSRDSNSPLHF.

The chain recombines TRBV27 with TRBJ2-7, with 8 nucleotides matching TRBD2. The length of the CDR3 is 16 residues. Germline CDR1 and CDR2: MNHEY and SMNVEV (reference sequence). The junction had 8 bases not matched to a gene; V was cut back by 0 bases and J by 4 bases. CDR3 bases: TGTGCCAGCAGTTTATCGATTAACGGACTAGCTTACGAGCAGTACTTC. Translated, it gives CASSLSINGLAYEQYF.

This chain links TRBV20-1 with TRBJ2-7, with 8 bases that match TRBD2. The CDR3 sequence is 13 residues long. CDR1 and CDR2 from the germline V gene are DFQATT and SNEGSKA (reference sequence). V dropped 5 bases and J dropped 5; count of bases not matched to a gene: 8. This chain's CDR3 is CSARGGSRNEQYF. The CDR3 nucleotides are TGCAGTGCTCGGGGGGGCTCGAGGAACGAGCAGTACTTC.

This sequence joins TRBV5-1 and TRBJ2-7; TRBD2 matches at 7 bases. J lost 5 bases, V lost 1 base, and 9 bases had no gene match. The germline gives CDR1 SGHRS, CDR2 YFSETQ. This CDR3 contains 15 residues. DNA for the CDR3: TGCGCCAGCAGCTTGACTCCAGCGGGATTCAACGAGCAGTACTTC. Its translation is CASSLTPAGFNEQYF.

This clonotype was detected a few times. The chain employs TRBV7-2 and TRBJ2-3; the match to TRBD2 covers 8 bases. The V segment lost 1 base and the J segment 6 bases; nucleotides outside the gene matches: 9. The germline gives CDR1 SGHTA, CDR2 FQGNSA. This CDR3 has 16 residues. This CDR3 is CASSLVHGGAGDTQYF. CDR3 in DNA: TGTGCCAGCAGCTTAGTCCACGGGGGGGCCGGGGATACGCAGTATTTT.

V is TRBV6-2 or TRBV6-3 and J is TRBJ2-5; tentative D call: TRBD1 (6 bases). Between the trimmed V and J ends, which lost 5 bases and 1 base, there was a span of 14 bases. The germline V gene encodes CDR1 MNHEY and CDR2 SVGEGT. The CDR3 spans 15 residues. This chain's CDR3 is CASSDRRGLQETQYF. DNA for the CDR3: TGTGCCAGCAGTGACAGGCGCGGGCTCCAAGAGACCCAGTACTTC.